These 5 T cell receptor beta chains came from one sample sequenced in a study of blood T cell repertoires in COVID-19. Libraries were prepared by immunoSEQ multiplex PCR; TCRdb keeps only in-frame clonotypes and omits some of them. The data show 150,000 to 250,000 clones, 80% to 85% seen once. The sequenced sample consisted of PBMCs or T cells enriched from blood (not recorded which). The receptors stem from a middle-aged man who had recovered from COVID-19.

Remarks on this clone: The same CDR3 also results from other DNA sequences found in this sample. The rearrangement links TRBV5-1 to TRBJ1-2; D may be TRBD1 (5 bases). Per germline, CDR1 SGHRS and CDR2 YFSETQ. The V end was cut by 3 bases, the J end by 4 bases, with 7 bases between. The CDR3 is made up of 12 amino acids. CDR3 sequence (DNA): TGCGCCAGCAGCTACGACAGCTATGGCTACACCTTC. Its protein product is CASSYDSYGYTF.

This chain's CDR3 is CASSAWDSQFDYGYTF. The CDR3 DNA follows: TGTGCCAGCAGCGCCTGGGACAGCCAGTTTGACTATGGCTACACCTTC. The chain carries TRBV3-1 (or the pseudogene TRBV3-2) and TRBJ1-2; 7 nucleotides line up with TRBD1. J gave up 3 bases and V 5 bases, and 12 bases lay outside the gene matches. The CDR3 has 16 amino acids. CDR1 and CDR2 (germline): LGHDT, YNNKEL (reference sequence).

The chain links TRBV10-3 to TRBJ1-1; the D is unclear. Germline loops: CDR1 ENHRY, CDR2 SYGVKD. V shed 4 bases and J shed 1 base, with 4 bases lying between them. The CDR3 extends over 12 amino acids. CDR3 protein: CAISAQNTEAFF. DNA for the CDR3: TGTGCCATCAGTGCCCAGAACACTGAAGCTTTCTTT.

The chain uses TRBV19 and TRBJ2-5, with TRBD2 identical over 7 bases. CDR1 and CDR2 (germline): LNHDA, SQIVND (reference sequence). This CDR3 is 13 amino acids long. J was trimmed by 3 bases and V by 10 bases; bases with no gene match: 8. The CDR3 here is CATSGLVEETQYF. The CDR3 region has the DNA TGTGCCACCTCAGGACTAGTTGAAGAGACCCAGTACTTC.

V and J are TRBV28 and TRBJ1-1, with 9 bases aligning to TRBD1. V trimming: 6 bases; J trimming: 7 bases; junction bases outside the gene matches: 27. The CDR3 length is 20 residues. Germline V gene sequence: CDR1 MDHEN, CDR2 SYDVKM. The CDR3 DNA sequence: TGTGCCAGCAGCTACTATACAGGGGGCGCTCGGGACATAAGTTACCTTGAAGCTTTCTTT. Translated: CASSYYTGGARDISYLEAFF.